The following is a T cell receptor beta chain sequence with its context. With 4 bases removed from V and 14 bases from J, the gap between germline ends came to 20 bases. The length of the CDR3 is 14 residues. The germline V gene encodes CDR1 SGHNT and CDR2 YENEEA. How the authors handled the data: Estimates of nucleated cell counts were drawn from the amplification of reference gene primers. The repertoire was sequenced with immunoSEQ multiplex PCR; TCRdb's copy has only in-frame clones and lacks some. V and J calls and clone size follow that table, whereas D and trimming were derived from the DNA. Here the sample spans 120,000 or so clones, 70% to 90% being singletons. The sample comes from a study of blood T cell repertoires in COVID-19. In the study overall: Specimens from acute and convalescent COVID-19 originated in the United States, Italy and Spain. The cDNA or gDNA used as material had been derived from T cells, B-cell-depleted T cells, or PBMCs.

J is TRBJ1-4 and V is TRBV11-3; D is possibly TRBD1 (6 bases). The receptor comes from a man in his forties or fifties with acute or convalescent COVID-19. The sequencing input was peripheral blood. The CDR3 reads CASSSFSHRAALFF. CDR3 bases: TGTGCCAGCAGCTCCTTCTCCCACAGGGCAGCCCTGTTTTTT.